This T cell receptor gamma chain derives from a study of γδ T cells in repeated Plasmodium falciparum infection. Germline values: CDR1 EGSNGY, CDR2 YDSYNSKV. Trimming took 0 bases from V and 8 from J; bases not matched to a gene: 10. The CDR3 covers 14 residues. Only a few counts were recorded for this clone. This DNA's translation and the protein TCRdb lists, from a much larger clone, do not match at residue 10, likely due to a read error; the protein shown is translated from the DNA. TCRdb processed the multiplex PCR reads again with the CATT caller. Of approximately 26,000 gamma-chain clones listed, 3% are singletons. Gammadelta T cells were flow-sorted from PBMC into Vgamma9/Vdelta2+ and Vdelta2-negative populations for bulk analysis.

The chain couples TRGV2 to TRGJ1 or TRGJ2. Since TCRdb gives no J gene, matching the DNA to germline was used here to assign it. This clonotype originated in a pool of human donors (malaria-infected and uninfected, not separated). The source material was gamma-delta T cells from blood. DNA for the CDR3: TGTGCCACCTGGGACGGGCCTCGGAATGATAAGAAACTCTTT. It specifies CATWDGPRNDKKLF.